A selection of T cell receptor beta chains follows, all from one sample in a study of blood T cells in healthy people across ages. Using its own MiXCR run on the 5' RACE reads, TCRdb lists one record per CDR3 protein. The sample lists roughly 1,500,000 distinct CDR3 sequences; approximately 32% were seen once. Input material: blood. The receptor set was obtained from a young woman in good health. CDR3s include the opening cysteine and the closing phenylalanine or tryptophan. The D gene is left open where the match is weak. Some rows have no size entry. The others give once, few or many, or a class for an expanded clone.

clone_size,d_call,cdr3_length,j_call,v_call,cdr3_nt,cdr3_aa
-,-,15,TRBJ1-1,TRBV30,TGTGCCTGGAGAGGGTCTGGGGGGCTCGGATCTGAAGCTTTCTTT,CAWRGSGGLGSEAFF
once,-,14,TRBJ1-5,TRBV15,TGTGCCACCAGCAGAGGGGTAATCGGTCAGCCCCAGCATTTT,CATSRGVIGQPQHF
-,-,16,TRBJ2-3,TRBV5-1,TGCGCCAGCAGCTCCTCCGGGACAAGCTTCACAGATACGCAGTATTTT,CASSSSGTSFTDTQYF
few,TRBD2,15,TRBJ2-7,TRBV7-3,TGTGCCAGCAGCTTAGATGCGGGGGGCAGATACGAGCAGTACTTC,CASSLDAGGRYEQYF
-,-,13,TRBJ1-1,TRBV7-9,TGTGCCAGCAGCCCCCCGGGCCCCACTGAAGCTTTCTTT,CASSPPGPTEAFF
-,-,12,TRBJ2-7,TRBV28,TGTGCCAGTGGGCGCTTCGAGCATGAGCAGTACTTC,CASGRFEHEQYF
-,-,19,TRBJ2-3,TRBV21-1,TGTGCCAGCAGCAAAGAGGGGGATAGGACGGATGATAGCACAGATACGCAGTATTTT,CASSKEGDRTDDSTDTQYF
-,-,18,TRBJ2-2,TRBV25-1,TGTGCCAGCAGTGGGCCCATGTTTGGGACTCAGAACACCGGGGAGCTGTTTTTT,CASSGPMFGTQNTGELFF
few,TRBD1,15,TRBJ2-7,TRBV20-1,TGCAGTGCTAGAGACGGACAGGATGGTACCTACGAGCAGTACTTC,CSARDGQDGTYEQYF
few,TRBD2,11,TRBJ2-5,TRBV7-2,TGTGCCAGCAGTTTGATGCGGGAGCAGTACTTC,CASSLMREQYF
-,-,17,TRBJ2-1,TRBV28,TGTGCCAGCAGTGTCCGGGGGGCGGAGTTTAGCTACAATGAGCAGTTCTTC,CASSVRGAEFSYNEQFF
-,-,14,TRBJ1-4,TRBV9,TGTGCCAGCAGCTCCACGGGAGATAGTGAAAAACTGTTTTTT,CASSSTGDSEKLFF
few,-,15,TRBJ2-3,TRBV7-9,TGTGCCAGCGGATTGGGACATACTAGCACAGATACGCAGTATTTT,CASGLGHTSTDTQYF
-,-,14,TRBJ1-4,TRBV27,TGTGCCAGCAGTTTGGGGGGGAAAACTAGAAAACTGTTTTTT,CASSLGGKTRKLFF
-,TRBD1,16,TRBJ2-3,TRBV5-6,TGTGCCAGCAGTTTACCGACAGGGAAAAGCACAGATACGCAGTATTTT,CASSLPTGKSTDTQYF
few,-,14,TRBJ1-2,TRBV29-1,TGCAGCGTTGAAGATCTTGGCCTATCGGGCGGCTACACCTTC,CSVEDLGLSGGYTF
-,-,15,TRBJ1-6,TRBV6-1,TGTGCCAGCAGTGATGCGGGGTTAAATAATTCACCCCTCCACTTT,CASSDAGLNNSPLHF
few,TRBD1,13,TRBJ1-2,TRBV9,TGTGCCAGCAGCCCACAGGGGGCTTATGACTACACCTTC,CASSPQGAYDYTF
-,-,14,TRBJ2-5,TRBV5-1,TGCGCCAGCAGCTTGGGAGCAGGGTCAGAGACCCAGTACTTC,CASSLGAGSETQYF
many,-,13,TRBJ2-7,TRBV10-3,TGTGCCGCCGCCGGGGGGCAGGGGTACGAGCAGTACTTC,CAAAGGQGYEQYF
-,-,13,TRBJ2-3,TRBV12-3/TRBV12-4,TGTGCCAGCAGTTTCCCCAGCGCAGATGCGCAGTATTTT,CASSFPSADAQYF
many,-,13,TRBJ2-1,TRBV30,TGTGCCTCCCGTCCAGCCCTATACAATGAGCAGTTCTTC,CASRPALYNEQFF
-,-,14,TRBJ1-5,TRBV2,TGTGCCAGCAGTGACAGGGGTGCGGATCAGCCCCAGCATTTT,CASSDRGADQPQHF
few,TRBD2,15,TRBJ2-7,TRBV12-3/TRBV12-4,TGTGCCAGCAGCCGATGGACTAGCGGGAACTACGAGCAGTACTTC,CASSRWTSGNYEQYF
-,-,15,TRBJ1-5,TRBV20-1,TGCAGTGCTAGGGTGTCCCCGATTAGCAATCAGCCCCAGCATTTT,CSARVSPISNQPQHF
few,-,14,TRBJ2-5,TRBV19,TGTGCCAGTAGTCCAGAGTACCAGCGCGAGACCCAGTACTTC,CASSPEYQRETQYF
few,TRBD2,13,TRBJ2-1,TRBV27,TGTGCCAGCAACGGGGGGTGGTTCAATGAGCAGTTCTTC,CASNGGWFNEQFF
few,TRBD1,14,TRBJ2-2,TRBV27,TGTGCCAGCACACAGGGGGCGAACACCGGGGAGCTGTTTTTT,CASTQGANTGELFF
-,-,16,TRBJ2-3,TRBV3-1,TGTGCCAGCACCCGAAGCGACCCGCGTAGCACAGATACGCAGTATTTT,CASTRSDPRSTDTQYF
few,TRBD1,13,TRBJ2-3,TRBV25-1,TGTGCCAGCAGTTACCAGGGGGCAGATACGCAGTATTTT,CASSYQGADTQYF
-,-,15,TRBJ1-2,TRBV6-5,TGTGCCAGCAGTTACTCTATCGGCCTGACGGCTGGCTACACCTTC,CASSYSIGLTAGYTF
-,TRBD2,15,TRBJ2-5,TRBV2,TGTGCCAGCAGAACGCGGGGGGGCGTGGGAGAGACCCAGTACTTC,CASRTRGGVGETQYF
-,TRBD2,14,TRBJ2-5,TRBV9,TGTGCCGGCAGCGCGACTAGCGGGAGGGAGACCCAGTACTTC,CAGSATSGRETQYF
few,TRBD2,16,TRBJ2-1,TRBV7-3,TGTGCCAGCAGCTTAGGGACTAGCGGGAGAGGCAATGAGCAGTTCTTC,CASSLGTSGRGNEQFF
few,TRBD2,17,TRBJ2-2,TRBV20-1,TGCAGTGCCAGGGCTGTGAACGGGGGGGTCGCCCCCGGGGAGCTGTTTTTT,CSARAVNGGVAPGELFF
-,TRBD2,16,TRBJ2-1,TRBV7-2,TGTGCCAGCAGTACGAAGAGGCAGCGGGGGGGCGATGAGCAGTTCTTC,CASSTKRQRGGDEQFF
few,TRBD2,17,TRBJ2-1,TRBV12-3/TRBV12-4,TGTGCCAGCAGTTTGACTAGCGGGGCTAGAAACTACAATGAGCAGTTCTTC,CASSLTSGARNYNEQFF
-,TRBD2,14,TRBJ2-5,TRBV20-1,TGCAGTGCTTCTGTGGCTAGCGGGTTGGAGACCCAGTACTTC,CSASVASGLETQYF
few,-,14,TRBJ1-6,TRBV10-3,TGTGCCATCAGTGAATTCGCAGGGGAATCACCCCTCCACTTT,CAISEFAGESPLHF
-,-,14,TRBJ1-5,TRBV25-1,TGTGCCAGCAGTGAAGGAACAGGGTATCCGCCCCAGCATTTT,CASSEGTGYPPQHF
once,-,17,TRBJ2-7,TRBV23-1,TGTGCCAGCCGTCCTCTTTGGGAGATGGACGGCCCCTACGAGCAGTACTTC,CASRPLWEMDGPYEQYF
few,-,16,TRBJ2-3,TRBV5-5,TGTGCCAGCAGCTTGGAGGACGCAGGTTTGGGAGATACGCAGTATTTT,CASSLEDAGLGDTQYF
many,TRBD1,13,TRBJ1-2,TRBV29-1,TGCAGCGATCGGGACAGGGGCAACTATGGCTACACCTTC,CSDRDRGNYGYTF
-,TRBD2,18,TRBJ2-5,TRBV12-3/TRBV12-4,TGTGCCAGCAGTGCCGGGACTAGCGGGCTCGGGGTACAAGAGACCCAGTACTTC,CASSAGTSGLGVQETQYF
-,TRBD1,13,TRBJ2-7,TRBV2,TGTGCCAGCAGACAGGGGGCGAATAGCGAGCAGTACTTC,CASRQGANSEQYF
few,TRBD1,15,TRBJ1-2,TRBV24-1,TGTGCCACCAGTGACACCGGACAGGGGGTTTATGGCTACACCTTC,CATSDTGQGVYGYTF